The 20 T cell receptor beta chains below all came from one sample that was sequenced in a study of response to subunit inactivated influenza vaccine listed by TCRdb under 2018. Libraries were made using RT-PCR. The instrument given in TCRdb is Illumina HiSeq 2500. TCRdb redid the processing of the public reads, applying fastp at Q25 and MiXCR, and retained in-frame beta chains. Records with the same CDR3 protein are collapsed into one entry carrying the most frequent genes and DNA. For this sample the table gives about 520,000 distinct CDR3 sequences, of which approximately 7.8% were detected only once. Approximately 14% of the sample goes to the ten largest clones. The sequenced sample was PBMCs from blood, obtained around 25 months after vaccination. These receptors all come from a man aged 45 to 75 who received an inactivated influenza vaccine. Donor details come from another sample of the same person, matched by shared clones.

There are a few counts of this clonotype. V is TRBV10-3 and J is TRBJ2-7; 7 bases match TRBD1. The CDR3 runs 14 residues. V shed 8 bases and J 2 bases; nucleotides not matched to a gene: 9. CDR1 is ENHRY and CDR2 is SYGVKD in the germline V gene. CDR3 amino acids: CAISRTGPTYEQYF. CDR3 in DNA: TGTGCCATCTCCAGGACAGGACCTACCTACGAGCAGTACTTC.

This clonotype was counted between two and nine times. The V call is TRBV21-1, the J call TRBJ2-7. TRBV21-1 is annotated as a pseudogene. The CDR3 consists of 13 residues. Here the CDR3 reads CASSKAPGLEQYF. For the CDR3, the DNA is TGTGCCAGCAGCAAAGCGCCCGGTCTCGAGCAGTACTTC.

J is TRBJ2-2 and V is TRBV7-2; D gene uncertain. The CDR3 length is 14 residues. The V gene's germline CDR1 is SGHTA and CDR2 FQGNSA. V lost 3 bases to trimming and J lost 1 base, with 6 bases between them. The CDR3 is CASSFGMNTGELFF. The CDR3 DNA reads as TGTGCCAGCAGCTTCGGAATGAACACCGGGGAGCTGTTTTTT. Full variable domain (outside the CDR3, taken from reference TRBV7-2 and TRBJ2-2): GAGVSQSPSNKVTEKGKDVELRCDPISGHTALYWYRQSLGQGLEFLIYFQGNSAPDKSGLPSDRFSAERTGGSVSTLTIQRTQQEDSAVYLCASSFGMNTGELFFGEGSRLTVL.

This clonotype was observed a handful of times. V is TRBV10-3 and J is TRBJ2-7; D is uncertain. Germline CDR1 reads ENHRY; CDR2 reads SYGVKD. V dropped 0 bases and J dropped 1 base, with 10 bases sitting between them. CDR3 size: 15 residues. The CDR3 region has the DNA TGTGCCATCAGTGAGTCGATCAGTGTTTCCTACGAGCAGTACTTC. Protein sequence: CAISESISVSYEQYF.

This clonotype showed up just a few times. The J gene is TRBJ2-7, the V gene TRBV4-3, with D perhaps given as TRBD1 or TRBD2 (5 bases each). The CDR3 loop spans 18 amino acids. V was clipped by 0 bases and J by 4 bases, with 22 bases between them. Germline V gives CDR1 LGHNA, CDR2 YSLEER. DNA for the CDR3: TGCGCCAGCAGCCAAGATAGTGGTACGGGACCATACCAATACGAGCAGTACTTC. It is translated as CASSQDSGTGPYQYEQYF.

This clonotype was observed a few times. The V and J genes are TRBV27 and TRBJ2-5; 7 bases match TRBD2. Germline CDR1 reads MNHEY; CDR2 reads SMNVEV (reference sequence). V lost 4 bases to trimming and J lost 5 bases; unmatched junction nucleotides: 10. CDR3 length: 15 amino acids. CDR3 residues: CASSSPREGRETQYF. The CDR3 nucleotides read TGTGCCAGCAGTTCCCCTAGGGAGGGCCGTGAGACCCAGTACTTC.

This rearrangement joins TRBV4-2 to TRBJ2-7, with 9 bases identical to TRBD1. With V trimmed by 4 bases and J by 3 bases, 4 bases remained unmatched. This CDR3 is 14 amino acids long. Germline CDR1 and CDR2: LGHNA and YNFKEQ. The CDR3 loop is CASSPQTGGYEQYF. The DNA of the CDR3 is TGTGCCAGCAGCCCTCAGACAGGGGGCTACGAGCAGTACTTC.

This clonotype occurred a few times. The chain recombines TRBV5-1 with TRBJ2-5; weak D call: TRBD2 (6 bases). The CDR3 spans 13 residues. Germline CDR1 SGHRS, CDR2 YFSETQ. Trimming took 3 bases from V and 5 from J, leaving 11 bases between them. The CDR3: CASSWGTAETQYF. The DNA for the CDR3 is TGCGCCAGCAGCTGGGGGACTGCGGAGACCCAGTACTTC.

As DNA, the CDR3 is TGCAGCGCCCTGGACAGCAGCTCCTACAATGAGCAGTTCTTC. Residues: CSALDSSSYNEQFF. This sequence joins TRBV29-1 and TRBJ2-1; D is possibly TRBD1 (6 bases). CDR3 size: 14 residues. Germline assignment: CDR1 SQVTM and CDR2 ANQGSEA. Trimming cost V 7 bases and J 0 bases, with 13 bases left between them.

Only a few counts were recorded for this clonotype. The chain couples TRBV29-1 to TRBJ1-4, with 7 bases that match TRBD1. In germline, CDR1 is SQVTM, CDR2 ANQGSEA. Germline trimming cut 7 bases from V and 7 bases from J; bases unmatched to any gene: 12. The CDR3 covers 14 residues. As DNA, the CDR3 is TGCAGCGCCTCCTCGACAGGGCGAAGTGAAAAACTGTTTTTT. Residues: CSASSTGRSEKLFF.

Only one count was recorded for this clonotype. A read error may explain this, as a much larger clone is one base away. The chain couples TRBV27 to TRBJ2-1; TRBD2 matches 14 bases. CDR3 size: 16 residues. CDR1 is MNHEY and CDR2 is SMNVEV in the germline V gene (reference sequence). The CDR3 DNA reads as TGTACCAGCAGTGGACTAGCGGGAGGCCCCTACAATGAGCAGTTCTTC. It encodes CTSSGLAGGPYNEQFF.

This clonotype has ten or more counts. The chain links TRBV5-8 to TRBJ2-3; D not resolved. Between the trimmed V and J ends, which lost 0 bases and 2 bases, there was a span of 10 bases. The CDR3 consists of 15 residues. In germline, CDR1 is SGHTS, CDR2 YDEGEE. The CDR3, as DNA: TGTGCCAGCAGCTTGGGGGTCAGAAACACAGATACGCAGTATTTT. It encodes CASSLGVRNTDTQYF.

The table lists this clonotype with a few counts. This chain uses TRBV30 with TRBJ1-2; D not certain. The CDR3 has 14 amino acids. Trimming stripped 2 bases from V and 5 bases from J, with 15 bases between. Germline V gene sequence: CDR1 GTSNPN, CDR2 SVGIG (reference sequence). CDR3 sequence (DNA): TGTGCCTGGAGTAACAGCGGGGTTTGGTATGGCTACACCTTC. As protein: CAWSNSGVWYGYTF.

This clonotype was observed a handful of times. The CDR3: CSVRGGQEQYF. CDR3 DNA sequence: TGCAGCGTTAGAGGGGGACAAGAGCAGTACTTC. The gene calls are TRBV29-1 and TRBJ2-7; D might be TRBD1 (6 bases). Germline V gene sequence: CDR1 SQVTM, CDR2 ANQGSEA. The CDR3 is made up of 11 amino acids. Between the trimmed V and J ends, which lost 5 bases and 7 bases, there was a span of 12 bases.

The chain joins TRBV14 to TRBJ1-2; D is unclear. The germline V and J ends were trimmed by 1 base and 3 bases, with 3 bases remaining between them. The CDR3 consists of 12 residues. The germline V gene has CDR1 SGHDN and CDR2 FVKESK. The CDR3 sequence is CASSQAYYGYTF. Written as DNA, the CDR3 is TGTGCCAGCAGCCAAGCTTACTATGGCTACACCTTC.

The chain links TRBV20-1 to TRBJ2-3; 8 bases are a match to TRBD2. Germline CDR1 is DFQATT and CDR2 is SNEGSKA (reference sequence). CDR3 size: 15 residues. Trimming removed 4 bases from V and 4 bases from J; junction bases left unmatched: 10. In nucleotides, the CDR3 is TGCAGTGCTACGACCGGGACTAGATTCCCAGATACGCAGTATTTT. This sequence encodes CSATTGTRFPDTQYF.

This clonotype was observed at least ten times. This rearrangement joins TRBV12-3 or TRBV12-4 to TRBJ1-2; possible D gene TRBD1, 5 bases. The CDR3 runs to 13 residues. V was trimmed by 6 bases and J by 5 bases, leaving 13 bases between them. The CDR3 here is CASRPDSRYGYTF. As DNA, the CDR3 is TGTGCCAGCAGACCCGACAGTCGATATGGCTACACCTTC.

The chain combines TRBV5-1 with TRBJ2-5; 11 bases fit TRBD2. Per the germline V gene, CDR1 is SGHRS and CDR2 is YFSETQ. V dropped 5 bases and J dropped 3; count of bases not matched to a gene: 9. The CDR3 runs to 16 residues. The CDR3, as DNA: TGCGCCAGCAGAAGAGGAGGACTAGCGGGTGAAGAGACCCAGTACTTC. Amino acids: CASRRGGLAGEETQYF.

The gene calls are TRBV5-6 and TRBJ1-1; D not resolved. The CDR3 has 12 residues. Germline CDR1 SGHDT, CDR2 YYEEEE. Trimming took 7 bases from V and 7 from J, leaving 14 bases between them. CDR3 coding DNA: TGTGCCAGCGGTCGACGCGTCTATGAAGCTTTCTTT. Its protein product is CASGRRVYEAFF.

In its sample, this clonotype was seen a few times. The chain uses TRBV7-2 and TRBJ2-5, with D possibly called TRBD1 or TRBD2 (6 bases each). V was pared by 0 bases and J by 5 bases, with 10 bases between. The CDR3 is 14 residues long. Germline V CDR1 and CDR2: SGHTA, FQGNSA. The CDR3, as DNA: TGTGCCAGCAGCTTAGCAGGGGGGTGGGAGACCCAGTACTTC. It specifies CASSLAGGWETQYF. Using reference TRBV7-2 and TRBJ2-5 for the parts outside the CDR3, the full variable domain is GAGVSQSPSNKVTEKGKDVELRCDPISGHTALYWYRQSLGQGLEFLIYFQGNSAPDKSGLPSDRFSAERTGGSVSTLTIQRTQQEDSAVYLCASSLAGGWETQYFGPGTRLLVL.